Shown below are 15 T cell receptor beta chains from a single sample sequenced in a study of glioma-infiltrating T cells after dendritic cell vaccination. Method: immunoSEQ multiplex PCR; TCRdb's copy keeps in-frame clones and lacks some. This sample has about 21,000 clones, with less than 85% found just once. This material consisted of blood, taken before dendritic cell vaccination. The receptors here all came from a human donor with glioblastoma.

V is TRBV7-9 and J is TRBJ2-1; D might be TRBD2 (6 bases). Per the germline V gene, CDR1 is SEHNR and CDR2 is FQNEAQ (reference sequence). Deletions cut 5 bases from V and 7 bases from J, with 18 bases between. This CDR3 contains 15 residues. CDR3 sequence: CASSTRDSWANEQFF. DNA for the CDR3: TGTGCCAGCAGCACTCGGGACTCGTGGGCAAATGAGCAGTTCTTC.

The chain employs TRBV4-2 and TRBJ1-2; D is possibly TRBD1 (5 bases). The V end lost 0 bases, the J end lost 5 bases, and 19 bases lay between the germline ends. The CDR3 is 17 residues long. Germline-derived CDR1 and CDR2 are LGHNA and YNFKEQ. DNA of the CDR3: TGTGCCAGCAGCCAAGAACTGCGACAGCGAGGAGAGTATGGCTACACCTTC. It specifies CASSQELRQRGEYGYTF.

The chain employs TRBV6-1 and TRBJ2-2, with TRBD1 matching 10 bases. V lost 6 bases and J lost 3; bases outside the gene matches: 4. Germline CDR1 MNHNS, CDR2 SASEGT. This CDR3 comprises 15 residues. CDR3 loop: CASRAGTGDTGELFF. CDR3 DNA sequence: TGTGCCAGCAGGGCCGGGACAGGGGACACCGGGGAGCTGTTTTTT.

This chain links TRBV4-3 with TRBJ2-3; TRBD2 matches at 13 bases. V lost 4 bases and J lost 2; bases outside the gene matches: 15. The CDR3 totals 20 residues. CDR1 and CDR2 from the germline V gene are LGHNA and YSLEER. In DNA, the CDR3 is TGCGCCAGCAGCCCGAAACAGGGGAGTGGGACTAGCGGGATCACAGATACGCAGTATTTT. Encoded protein: CASSPKQGSGTSGITDTQYF.

V gene TRBV11-2 combines with J gene TRBJ2-3; 8 nucleotides align to TRBD2. This CDR3 is 13 amino acids long. Germline V gives CDR1 SGHAT, CDR2 FQNNGV. V was clipped by 6 bases and J by 4 bases; unmatched bases: 3. The CDR3 is CASRPGGSDTQYF. In DNA form, the CDR3 reads TGTGCCAGCAGACCGGGGGGGTCAGATACGCAGTATTTT.

V and J are TRBV27 and TRBJ2-1; D is undetermined. This CDR3 is built from 13 residues. V lost 3 bases to trimming and J lost 5 bases, with 8 bases between them. CDR1 and CDR2 from the germline V gene are MNHEY and SMNVEV (reference sequence). The CDR3: CASSFIPNNEQFF. The CDR3 region has the DNA TGTGCCAGCAGTTTCATCCCCAACAATGAGCAGTTCTTC.

This clone was seen a handful of times. Here the CDR3 reads CASSTLGGPRNQPQHF. Here the CDR3 DNA reads TGTGCCAGTAGTACACTCGGGGGACCCCGAAATCAGCCCCAGCATTTT. This sequence joins TRBV19 and TRBJ1-5; D is perhaps TRBD1 (5 bases). This CDR3 has 16 residues. The V end lost 4 bases, the J end lost 4 bases, and 17 bases lay between the germline ends. Germline V gene sequence: CDR1 LNHDA, CDR2 SQIVND (reference sequence).

The chain combines TRBV7-2 with TRBJ1-2; D possibly corresponds to TRBD1 (6 bases). The CDR3 sequence is 13 residues long. Germline V gene data show CDR1 as SGHTA and CDR2 as FQGNSA. Trimming cost V 11 bases and J 7 bases, with 20 bases left between them. CDR3 coding DNA: TGTGCCTCCCTATCGGGACAAGTTGGTGGCTACACCTTC. This encodes CASLSGQVGGYTF.

J is TRBJ1-5 and V is TRBV4-3; a possible D gene is TRBD1 (6 bases). The CDR3 sequence is 15 residues long. The ends were cut back, 0 bases at V and 2 bases at J, with 8 bases in the middle. Germline CDR1 and CDR2: LGHNA and YSLEER. The DNA for the CDR3 is TGCGCCAGCAGCCAAGATTGGACAGGCAATCAGCCCCAGCATTTT. Its protein product is CASSQDWTGNQPQHF.

The CDR3 DNA reads TGTGCCAGCAGTCGGGGGGCGGCAGCGAGTAATGAAAAACTGTTTTTT. Translating it yields CASSRGAAASNEKLFF. V gene TRBV2 combines with J gene TRBJ1-4; TRBD1 is a possible D gene (6 bases). Germline V gene data show CDR1 as SNHLY and CDR2 as FYNNEI. The CDR3 loop spans 16 amino acids. The V end was cut by 5 bases, the J end by 4 bases, with 17 bases between.

The chain combines TRBV5-1 with TRBJ1-3; 9 nucleotides align to TRBD1. V lost 4 bases, J lost 4 bases, and 6 bases stayed unmatched. CDR1 and CDR2 from the germline V gene are SGHRS and YFSETQ. The CDR3 contains 15 residues. CDR3 sequence: CASSEQGARGNTIYF. DNA for the CDR3: TGCGCCAGCAGCGAACAGGGGGCGAGGGGAAACACCATATATTTT.

The CDR3 sequence: CASSSAGVPNEKLFF. Written as DNA, the CDR3 is TGTGCCAGCAGCTCCGCGGGGGTACCTAATGAAAAACTGTTTTTT. The chain links TRBV7-8 to TRBJ1-4, with D maybe TRBD1 (5 bases). V dropped 4 bases and J dropped 3 bases, with 12 bases sitting between them. The CDR3 has 15 amino acids. The germline V gene encodes CDR1 SGHVS and CDR2 FQNEAQ. Using reference TRBV7-8 and TRBJ1-4 for the parts outside the CDR3, the full variable domain is GAGVSQSPRYKVAKRGQDVALRCDPISGHVSLFWYQQALGQGPEFLTYFQNEAQLDKSGLPSDRFFAERPEGSVSTLKIQRTQQEDSAVYLCASSSAGVPNEKLFFGSGTQLSVL.

With regard to this clone: Other nucleotide sequences from this sample produce the same CDR3. This chain links TRBV19 with TRBJ2-1, with TRBD1 identical over 8 bases. CDR3 length: 18 amino acids. Germline CDR1 LNHDA, CDR2 SQIVND (reference sequence). The V and J ends lost 4 bases and 0 bases, in that order; junction bases with no gene match: 11. The CDR3 here is CASSTPRQGRPSYNEQFF. The CDR3 nucleotides are TGTGCCAGTAGTACCCCTCGACAGGGGCGGCCCTCCTACAATGAGCAGTTCTTC.

The chain has TRBV10-3 and TRBJ2-1, with 8 bases lining up with TRBD2. The germline V gene has CDR1 ENHRY and CDR2 SYGVKD. Losses at the gene ends were 9 bases for V and 9 bases for J; bases not matched to a gene: 7. The CDR3 has 12 residues. As DNA, the CDR3 is TGTGCCATACGGACTAGCATAGGTGAGCAGTTCTTC. Protein sequence: CAIRTSIGEQFF.

This clone was recorded once. This chain uses TRBV7-9 with TRBJ2-5, with 7 bases identical to TRBD1. The J call could be wrong; TRBJ2-7 is a better fit for the DNA end. Germline V gene data show CDR1 as SEHNR and CDR2 as FQNEAQ (reference sequence). This CDR3 comprises 14 residues. The CDR3 DNA is TGTGCCAGCAGCTTGTCGGGACAGTATTACGAGCAGTACTTC. Its translation: CASSLSGQYYEQYF.